A selection of T cell receptor beta chains follows, all from one sample in a study of shared clonotypes between healthy human individuals. Using immunoSEQ multiplex PCR, the repertoire was profiled, and TCRdb retains in-frame clones only, with some absent. The sample yields approximately 2,000,000 clones, 85% to 95% seen once. Sequenced sample: naive CD4+ T cells from PBMCs. Receptor source: a young man in good health. Some clones in this sample may be carry-over from other donors' samples. The CDR3 runs from the conserved cysteine through the conserved F or W. The order of the fields is V gene, CDR3 protein.

V gene: TRBV28; CDR3 protein: CATRPGQGALGANVLTF
V gene: TRBV4-3; CDR3 protein: CASSRKRGGGPVGLEQYF
V gene: TRBV4-2; CDR3 protein: CASSQDRLAASYEQYF
V gene: TRBV25-1; CDR3 protein: CASSESRGWNSPLHF
V gene: TRBV28; CDR3 protein: CASGPLPGQGSYEQYF
V gene: TRBV7-9; CDR3 protein: CASSLGLAEKETQYF
V gene: TRBV6-6; CDR3 protein: CASSPTGAVREKLFF
V gene: TRBV28; CDR3 protein: CASIGPGTDTQYF
V gene: TRBV9; CDR3 protein: CASSLHADTSYEQYF
V gene: TRBV9; CDR3 protein: CASSFDPSPYNEQFF
V gene: TRBV5-1; CDR3 protein: CASSFRGMEDEQFF
V gene: TRBV18; CDR3 protein: CASSPGQGPTDTQYF
V gene: TRBV5-4; CDR3 protein: CASSTEETQYF
V gene: TRBV19; CDR3 protein: CASRARGTPSSYNEQFF
V gene: TRBV4-3; CDR3 protein: CASSQERGNTEQFF
V gene: TRBV19; CDR3 protein: CASSTGDRGNYGYTF
V gene: TRBV12-5; CDR3 protein: CASGPGGGRETQYF
V gene: TRBV4-1; CDR3 protein: CASSQDRGISVETQYF
V gene: TRBV6-5; CDR3 protein: CASSYGTETTYEQYF
V gene: TRBV5-8; CDR3 protein: CASSLGTSGSGNTIYF
V gene: TRBV6-6; CDR3 protein: CASSERDTGELFF
V gene: TRBV9; CDR3 protein: CASSVEGGRNTIYF
V gene: TRBV7-9; CDR3 protein: CASSLVGQINEKLFF
V gene: TRBV6-6; CDR3 protein: CASSVPSFGYTF
V gene: TRBV28; CDR3 protein: CAPVLGGSTGNTEAFF
V gene: TRBV6-5; CDR3 protein: CASSYSGQGHQPQHF
V gene: TRBV5-4; CDR3 protein: CASSNLAAVGETQYF
V gene: TRBV5-1; CDR3 protein: CASSMGPRTGDNEKLFF
V gene: TRBV18; CDR3 protein: CASSPTSAGELFF
V gene: TRBV19; CDR3 protein: CASSIVRASEQFF
V gene: TRBV7-2; CDR3 protein: CASSFILNEQYF
V gene: TRBV5-1; CDR3 protein: CASSLGLPSGNTIYF
V gene: TRBV6-1; CDR3 protein: CASSRGRDMSYEQYF
V gene: TRBV5-1; CDR3 protein: CASLDYSDRNTEAFF
V gene: TRBV27; CDR3 protein: CASSFKDTEAFF
V gene: TRBV7-9; CDR3 protein: CASSPGGSTDTQYF
V gene: TRBV6-5; CDR3 protein: CASRGTTGGYGYTF
V gene: TRBV6-6; CDR3 protein: CASISSGTGPYNEQFF
V gene: TRBV28; CDR3 protein: CASSDTMNTEAFF
V gene: TRBV28; CDR3 protein: CASSQGGQGAIEQYF
V gene: TRBV11-2; CDR3 protein: CASSRGQSQETQYF
V gene: TRBV5-6; CDR3 protein: CASSFPSTSPSGEQFF
V gene: TRBV27; CDR3 protein: CASSANSPGTRGAPGTDTQYF
V gene: TRBV5-4; CDR3 protein: CASSLQGASEKLFF
V gene: TRBV5-1; CDR3 protein: CASSLEPLQGLNTEAFF
V gene: TRBV5-4; CDR3 protein: CASSLASGSVTQYF
V gene: TRBV28; CDR3 protein: CASRPGTVNTEAFF
V gene: TRBV6-1; CDR3 protein: CASIGTSYEQYF
V gene: TRBV5-5; CDR3 protein: CASSLGVRGFYGYTF
V gene: TRBV6-5; CDR3 protein: CASSSPGTGNEKLFF
V gene: TRBV29-1; CDR3 protein: CSVAETEKNIQYF
V gene: TRBV5-1; CDR3 protein: CASSLAGVSGNTIYF
V gene: TRBV19; CDR3 protein: CASSRTSGSPGRETQYF
V gene: TRBV14; CDR3 protein: CASSQEWQGAYEQYF
V gene: TRBV7-9; CDR3 protein: CASSLARTNSGNTIYF
V gene: TRBV28; CDR3 protein: CASGTPPGQGIAEAFF
V gene: TRBV11-3; CDR3 protein: CASSFTPGGTQYF
V gene: TRBV19; CDR3 protein: CASSGGPRTEAFF
V gene: TRBV5-6; CDR3 protein: CASSLAAFPTQDTQYF